The clone carrying this T cell receptor beta chain has just one count. What it binds is unknown. Per the germline V gene, CDR1 is SGHTA and CDR2 is FQGTGA. Trimming took off 4 bases at V and 7 bases at J, with 11 bases between the two ends. This CDR3 is 13 amino acids long. Libraries were prepared by immunoSEQ multiplex PCR; TCRdb keeps only in-frame clonotypes and omits some of them. Of under 130,000 clones listed, 88% are singletons. This record belongs to a study of T cell responses to AZD1222 COVID-19 vaccine. In the study overall: Second-dose groups at about 4 or about 12 weeks were pooled. Study-wide findings and caveats: Receipt of two AZD1222 doses was followed by a rise in Spike-specific TCR breadth and depth.

This specimen consisted of peripheral blood, obtained on day 0 of AZD1222 vaccination. The V and J genes are TRBV7-3 and TRBJ2-1; D is unresolved. The clonotype originates from an adult in good health. CDR3 DNA: TGTGCCAGCAGCTCTCGAAACGGTAATGAGCAGTTCTTC. Translating gives CASSSRNGNEQFF.